This entry lists 16 T cell receptor beta chains sequenced from one sample in a study of blood T cell repertoires in COVID-19. Libraries were prepared by immunoSEQ multiplex PCR; TCRdb keeps only in-frame clonotypes and omits some of them. The repertoire consists of under 450,000 clones, with around 84% occurring once and the leading ten covering about 1%. Sequenced: peripheral blood. Receptor source: a human donor with acute or convalescent COVID-19. The donor label of this sample is uncertain.

Only one count was recorded for this clone. V is TRBV28 and J is TRBJ1-1; 7 nucleotides line up with TRBD1. V lost 4 bases and J lost 1; bases outside the gene matches: 6. From germline, CDR1 is MDHEN and CDR2 SYDVKM. This CDR3 contains 15 residues. CDR3 residues: CASSYWTGENTEAFF. CDR3 nucleotides: TGTGCCAGCAGTTATTGGACAGGCGAGAACACTGAAGCTTTCTTT.

The rearrangement joins TRBV10-3 to TRBJ1-2; D remains ambiguous. The CDR3 has 12 amino acids. V shed 2 bases and J shed 7 bases, with 8 bases lying between them. From germline, CDR1 is ENHRY and CDR2 SYGVKD. This CDR3 is CAISEPPGGYTF. CDR3 coding DNA: TGTGCCATCAGTGAGCCTCCGGGTGGCTACACCTTC.

The chain uses TRBV30 and TRBJ1-2, with 10 bases identical to TRBD1. The germline CDR1 and CDR2 sequences are GTSNPN and SVGIG (reference sequence). The CDR3 loop spans 15 amino acids. V was pared by 2 bases and J by 3 bases, with 6 bases of the junction left unmatched. The CDR3 DNA reads TGTGCCTGGAGTCGTGCCGGGACAGGGGACTATGGCTACACCTTC. Its protein product is CAWSRAGTGDYGYTF.

The CDR3 reads CASSLVLAGEYEQYF. Here the CDR3 DNA reads TGTGCCAGCAGCTTAGTACTAGCGGGAGAGTACGAGCAGTACTTC. The chain links TRBV7-2 to TRBJ2-7, with 11 bases fitting TRBD2. CDR1 is SGHTA and CDR2 is FQGNSA in the germline V gene. The V gene end was trimmed by 1 base and the J gene end by 4 bases; junction bases not matched to a gene: 3. The CDR3 runs 15 residues.

This clone turned up a few times. The gene calls are TRBV2 and TRBJ1-5, with TRBD1 as a possible D gene (5 bases). Germline V gene sequence: CDR1 SNHLY, CDR2 FYNNEI. The CDR3 covers 14 residues. V was cut by 7 bases and J by 0 bases, with 10 bases left in between. The chain's CDR3 is CASKRQYSNQPQHF. The CDR3 region has the DNA TGTGCCAGCAAAAGACAGTATAGCAATCAGCCCCAGCATTTT.

Only one count was recorded for this clone. CDR3 residues: CASSLTGDEKLFF. The CDR3 coding sequence is TGCGCCAGCAGCTTGACAGGGGATGAAAAACTGTTTTTT. The rearrangement joins TRBV5-1 to TRBJ1-4, with 7 bases lining up with TRBD1. V dropped 1 base and J dropped 6; count of bases not matched to a gene: 0. CDR1 is SGHRS and CDR2 is YFSETQ in the germline V gene. The CDR3 loop spans 13 amino acids.

CDR3 DNA sequence: TGTGCCAGCAGCTCACTATCGACAGGGGTAAATGAAAAACTGTTTTTT. Its protein is CASSSLSTGVNEKLFF. The chain carries TRBV5-6 and TRBJ1-4, with 8 bases fitting TRBD1. In germline, CDR1 is SGHDT, CDR2 YYEEEE. This CDR3 comprises 16 residues. Unmatched junction bases numbered 9, after V lost 3 bases and J lost 5 bases.

This chain connects TRBV7-2 to TRBJ2-7, with TRBD2 identical over 8 bases. Trimming took 5 bases from V and 2 from J; bases not matched to a gene: 14. This CDR3 is built from 17 residues. Looked up from germline, CDR1 is SGHTA and CDR2 is FQGNSA. CDR3 nucleotides: TGTGCCAGCAGCCTAAGAAGTCGACTAGCGAAGCCCTACGAGCAGTACTTC. It encodes CASSLRSRLAKPYEQYF. The variable domain in full, with the rest retrieved from reference TRBV7-2 and TRBJ2-7, is GAGVSQSPSNKVTEKGKDVELRCDPISGHTALYWYRQSLGQGLEFLIYFQGNSAPDKSGLPSDRFSAERTGGSVSTLTIQRTQQEDSAVYLCASSLRSRLAKPYEQYFGPGTRLTVT.

In nucleotides, the CDR3 is TGCGCCAGCGCCTCGGGACAGCTCTATGGCTACACCTTC. Protein product: CASASGQLYGYTF. V is TRBV5-1 and J is TRBJ1-2; 7 nucleotides line up with TRBD1. Losses at the gene ends were 7 bases for V and 4 bases for J; bases not matched to a gene: 7. CDR3 length equals 13 residues. Germline V gives CDR1 SGHRS, CDR2 YFSETQ.

This clone was seen only a few times. V and J are TRBV7-9 and TRBJ1-2; tentatively, D is TRBD1 (6 bases). The CDR3 runs to 13 residues. The V end lost 1 base, the J end lost 9 bases, and 12 bases lay between the germline ends. From germline, CDR1 is SEHNR and CDR2 FQNEAQ (reference sequence). CDR3 in DNA: TGTGCCAGCAGCTTAGACAGGGTATTAAGCTACACCTTC. Amino acid sequence: CASSLDRVLSYTF.

This clone was detected once. The V gene is TRBV9, the J gene TRBJ1-2, with a possible D match to TRBD1 (6 bases). Germline V gene sequence: CDR1 SGDLS, CDR2 YYNGEE. The CDR3 has 14 residues. The V gene lost 2 bases and the J gene lost 5 bases, with 13 bases spanning the gap. CDR3 sequence reads: CASSVTTGTYGYTF. DNA for the CDR3: TGTGCCAGCAGCGTCACCACAGGGACGTATGGCTACACCTTC.

The V and J genes are TRBV6-5 and TRBJ2-4; the D is unclear. With 2 bases removed from V and 0 bases from J, the gap between germline ends came to 11 bases. Germline assignment: CDR1 MNHEY and CDR2 SVGAGI. CDR3 length: 16 amino acids. DNA of the CDR3: TGTGCCAGCAGTTACGCGGAGAGTCTAGCCAAAAACATTCAGTACTTC. Encoded protein: CASSYAESLAKNIQYF.

This chain joins TRBV18 and TRBJ2-7; 7 nucleotides match TRBD1. CDR3 length equals 16 residues. Germline V gene sequence: CDR1 KGHSH, CDR2 LQKENI. Trimming cost V 4 bases and J 5 bases; bases outside gene matches: 14. CDR3 DNA sequence: TGTGCCAGCTCACTCTACTTGACAGGGTCGGAGGACGAGCAGTACTTC. Residues: CASSLYLTGSEDEQYF.

There are a few counts of this clone. The sample holds other DNA sequences that translate to the same CDR3. The chain couples TRBV6-4 to TRBJ2-3; 10 bases agree with TRBD2. CDR3 length equals 15 residues. CDR1 and CDR2 from the germline V gene are MRHNA and SNTAGT. Trimming removed 2 bases from V and 2 bases from J; junction bases left unmatched: 1. CDR3 in amino acids: CASSDSGGATDTQYF. CDR3 nucleotide sequence: TGTGCCAGCAGTGACAGCGGGGGGGCCACAGATACGCAGTATTTT.

This clone has only a few counts. This chain links TRBV2 with TRBJ1-1; D remains ambiguous. The length of the CDR3 is 11 residues. V lost 8 bases to trimming and J lost 5 bases, with 9 bases between them. The germline V gene encodes CDR1 SNHLY and CDR2 FYNNEI. The CDR3 spells CASHRGTEAFF. CDR3 coding DNA: TGTGCCAGCCACCGAGGGACTGAAGCTTTCTTT.

The chain's CDR3 is CASSGRQGQRTEAFF. CDR3 nucleotides: TGCGCCAGCAGCGGGCGACAGGGGCAACGAACTGAAGCTTTCTTT. The chain links TRBV5-1 to TRBJ1-1; 8 positions match TRBD1. Germline trimming cut 4 bases from V and 5 bases from J; bases unmatched to any gene: 10. This CDR3 contains 15 residues. Germline V gene sequence: CDR1 SGHRS, CDR2 YFSETQ.